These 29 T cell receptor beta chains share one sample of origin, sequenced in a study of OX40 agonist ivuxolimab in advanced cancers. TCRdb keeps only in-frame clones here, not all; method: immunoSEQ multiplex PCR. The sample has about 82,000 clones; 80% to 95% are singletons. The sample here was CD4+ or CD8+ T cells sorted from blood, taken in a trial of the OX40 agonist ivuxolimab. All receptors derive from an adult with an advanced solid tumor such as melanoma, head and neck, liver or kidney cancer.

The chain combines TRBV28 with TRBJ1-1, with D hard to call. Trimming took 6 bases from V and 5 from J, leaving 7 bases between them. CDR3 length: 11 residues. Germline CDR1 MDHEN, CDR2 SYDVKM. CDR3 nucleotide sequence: TGTGCCAGCAGGGGGTTTACTGAAGCTTTCTTT. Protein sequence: CASRGFTEAFF. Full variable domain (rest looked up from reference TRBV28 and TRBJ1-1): DVKVTQSSRYLVKRTGEKVFLECVQDMDHENMFWYRQDPGLGLRLIYFSYDVKMKEKGDIPEGYSVSREKKERFSLILESASTNQTSMYLCASRGFTEAFFGQGTRLTVV.

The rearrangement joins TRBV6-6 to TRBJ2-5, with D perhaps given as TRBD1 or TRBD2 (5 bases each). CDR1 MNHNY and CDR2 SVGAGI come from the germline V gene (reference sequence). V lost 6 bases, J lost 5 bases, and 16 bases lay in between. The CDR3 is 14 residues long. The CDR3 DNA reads TGTGCCAGCAGCCCCGGGACGGGACGGGAGACCCAGTACTTC. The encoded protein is CASSPGTGRETQYF.

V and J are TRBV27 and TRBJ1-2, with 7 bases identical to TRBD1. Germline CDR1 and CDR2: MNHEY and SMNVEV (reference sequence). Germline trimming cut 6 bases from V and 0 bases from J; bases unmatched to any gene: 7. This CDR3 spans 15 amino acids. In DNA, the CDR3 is TGTGCCAGCAGCCCGAACGACAGGGCTAACTATGGCTACACCTTC. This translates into CASSPNDRANYGYTF.

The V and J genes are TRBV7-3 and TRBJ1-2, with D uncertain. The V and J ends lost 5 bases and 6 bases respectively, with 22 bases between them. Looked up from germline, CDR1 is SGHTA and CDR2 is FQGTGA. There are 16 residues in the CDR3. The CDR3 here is CASSPTPEGRSHGYTF. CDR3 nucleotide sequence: TGTGCCAGCAGCCCAACCCCGGAAGGACGAAGCCATGGCTACACCTTC.

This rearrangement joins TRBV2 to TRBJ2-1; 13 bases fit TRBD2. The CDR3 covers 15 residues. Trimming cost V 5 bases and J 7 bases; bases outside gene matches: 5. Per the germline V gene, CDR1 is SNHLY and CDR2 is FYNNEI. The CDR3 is CASSKPGLAGNEQFF. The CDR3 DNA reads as TGTGCCAGCAGTAAGCCGGGACTAGCGGGAAATGAGCAGTTCTTC.

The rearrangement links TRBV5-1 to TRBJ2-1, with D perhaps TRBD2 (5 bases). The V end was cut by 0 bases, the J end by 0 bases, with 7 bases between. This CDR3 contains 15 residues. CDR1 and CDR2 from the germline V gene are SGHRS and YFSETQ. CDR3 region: CASSLVRVSYNEQFF. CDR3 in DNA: TGCGCCAGCAGCTTGGTGCGGGTCTCCTACAATGAGCAGTTCTTC.

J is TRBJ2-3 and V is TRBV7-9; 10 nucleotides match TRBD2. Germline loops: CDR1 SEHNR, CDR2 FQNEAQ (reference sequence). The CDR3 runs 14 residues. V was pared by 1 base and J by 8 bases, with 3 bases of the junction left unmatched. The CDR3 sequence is CASSLERGGSTQYF. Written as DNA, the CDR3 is TGTGCCAGCAGCTTAGAGCGGGGGGGCTCTACGCAGTATTTT.

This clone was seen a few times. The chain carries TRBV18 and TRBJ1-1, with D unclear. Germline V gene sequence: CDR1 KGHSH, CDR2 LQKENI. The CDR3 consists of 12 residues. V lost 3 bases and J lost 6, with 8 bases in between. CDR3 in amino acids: CASSPQVSEAFF. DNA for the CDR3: TGTGCCAGCTCACCCCAGGTTTCTGAAGCTTTCTTT. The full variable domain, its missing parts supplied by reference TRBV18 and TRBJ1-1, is NAGVMQNPRHLVRRRGQEARLRCSPMKGHSHVYWYRQLPEEGLKFMVYLQKENIIDESGMPKERFSAEFPKEGPSILRIQQVVRGDSAAYFCASSPQVSEAFFGQGTRLTVV.

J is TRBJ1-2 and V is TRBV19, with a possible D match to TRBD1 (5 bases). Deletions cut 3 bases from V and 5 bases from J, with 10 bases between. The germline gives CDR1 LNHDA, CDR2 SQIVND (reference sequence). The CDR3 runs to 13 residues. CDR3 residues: CASSMRDGYGYTF. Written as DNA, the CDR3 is TGTGCCAGTAGTATGCGGGACGGATATGGCTACACCTTC.

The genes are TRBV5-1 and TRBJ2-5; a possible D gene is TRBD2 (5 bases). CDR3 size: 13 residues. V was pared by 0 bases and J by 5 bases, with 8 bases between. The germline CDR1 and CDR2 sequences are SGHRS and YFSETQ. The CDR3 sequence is CASSLAGKETQYF. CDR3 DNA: TGCGCCAGCAGCTTGGCCGGGAAGGAGACCCAGTACTTC.

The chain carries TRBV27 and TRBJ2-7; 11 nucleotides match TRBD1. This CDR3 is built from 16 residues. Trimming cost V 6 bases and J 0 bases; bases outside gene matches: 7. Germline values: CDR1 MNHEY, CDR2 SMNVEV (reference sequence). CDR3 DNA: TGTGCCAGCAGAGGACAGGGGGCGCCCCGCTCCTACGAGCAGTACTTC. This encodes CASRGQGAPRSYEQYF.

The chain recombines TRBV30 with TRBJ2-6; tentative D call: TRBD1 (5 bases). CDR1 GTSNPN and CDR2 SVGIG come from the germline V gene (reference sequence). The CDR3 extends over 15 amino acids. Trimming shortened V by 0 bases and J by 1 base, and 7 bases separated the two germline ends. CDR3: CAWSVRGSGANVLTF. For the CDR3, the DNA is TGTGCCTGGAGTGTAAGGGGATCTGGGGCCAACGTCCTGACTTTC.

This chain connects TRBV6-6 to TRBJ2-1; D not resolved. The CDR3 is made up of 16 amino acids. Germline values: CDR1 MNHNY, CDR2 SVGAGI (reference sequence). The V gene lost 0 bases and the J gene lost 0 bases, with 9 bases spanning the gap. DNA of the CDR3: TGTGCCAGCAGTTACTCTTCCACGCACTCCTACAATGAGCAGTTCTTC. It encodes CASSYSSTHSYNEQFF.

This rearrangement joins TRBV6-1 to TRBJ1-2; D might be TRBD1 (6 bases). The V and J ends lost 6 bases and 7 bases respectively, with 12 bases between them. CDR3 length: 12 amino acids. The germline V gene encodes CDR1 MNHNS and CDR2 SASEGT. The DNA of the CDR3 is TGTGCCAGCAGGGCGTACAGGGTTGGCTACACCTTC. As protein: CASRAYRVGYTF.

The CDR3 DNA follows: TGTGCCAGCAGCGTAGTACAGGGCGGCGGGGAGCTGTTTTTT. It yields the protein CASSVVQGGGELFF. The chain has TRBV9 and TRBJ2-2; D possibly corresponds to TRBD1 (6 bases). This CDR3 region has 14 residues. V was clipped by 0 bases and J by 7 bases, with 10 bases between them. Looked up from germline, CDR1 is SGDLS and CDR2 is YYNGEE.

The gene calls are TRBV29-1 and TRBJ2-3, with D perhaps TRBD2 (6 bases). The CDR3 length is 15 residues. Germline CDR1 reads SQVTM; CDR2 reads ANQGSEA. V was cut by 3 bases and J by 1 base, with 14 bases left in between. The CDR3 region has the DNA TGCAGCGTTGAGATGGAGGGAGCAGGCACAGATACGCAGTATTTT. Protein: CSVEMEGAGTDTQYF.

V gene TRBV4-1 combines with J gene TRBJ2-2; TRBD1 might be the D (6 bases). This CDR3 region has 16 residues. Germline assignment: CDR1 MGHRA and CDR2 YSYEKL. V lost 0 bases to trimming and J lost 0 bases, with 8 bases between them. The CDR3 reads CASSQDGTTNTGELFF. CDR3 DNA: TGCGCCAGCAGCCAAGATGGGACAACGAACACCGGGGAGCTGTTTTTT.

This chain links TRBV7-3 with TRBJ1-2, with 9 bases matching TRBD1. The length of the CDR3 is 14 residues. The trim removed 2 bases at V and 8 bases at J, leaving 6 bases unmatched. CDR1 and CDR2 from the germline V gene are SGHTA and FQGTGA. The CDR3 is CASSLRWTGDGYTF. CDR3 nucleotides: TGTGCCAGCAGCTTACGCTGGACAGGGGACGGCTACACCTTC.

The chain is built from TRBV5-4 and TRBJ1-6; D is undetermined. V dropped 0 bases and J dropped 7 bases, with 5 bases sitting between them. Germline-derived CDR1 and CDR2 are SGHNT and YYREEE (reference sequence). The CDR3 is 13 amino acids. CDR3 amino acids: CASSLEGNSPLHF. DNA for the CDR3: TGTGCCAGCAGCTTGGAAGGCAATTCACCCCTCCACTTT.

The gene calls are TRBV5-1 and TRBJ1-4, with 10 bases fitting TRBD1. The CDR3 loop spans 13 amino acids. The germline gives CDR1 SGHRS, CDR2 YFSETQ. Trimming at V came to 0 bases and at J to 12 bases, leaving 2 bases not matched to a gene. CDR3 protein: CASSLEGTGELFF. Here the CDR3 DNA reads TGCGCCAGCAGCTTGGAGGGGACAGGGGAACTGTTTTTT.

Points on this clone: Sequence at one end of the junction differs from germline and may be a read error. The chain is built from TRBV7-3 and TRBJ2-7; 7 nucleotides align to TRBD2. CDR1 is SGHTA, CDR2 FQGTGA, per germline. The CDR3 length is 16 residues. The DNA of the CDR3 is TGTGCCAGCAGCCTAACCTCCGGGACGGGGGGAGGAGAGCAGTACTTC. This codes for CASSLTSGTGGGEQYF. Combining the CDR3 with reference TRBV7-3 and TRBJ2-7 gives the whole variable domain GAGVSQTPSNKVTEKGKYVELRCDPISGHTALYWYRQSLGQGPEFLIYFQGTGAADDSGLPNDRFFAVRPEGSVSTLKIQRTERGDSAVYLCASSLTSGTGGGEQYFGPGTRLTVT.

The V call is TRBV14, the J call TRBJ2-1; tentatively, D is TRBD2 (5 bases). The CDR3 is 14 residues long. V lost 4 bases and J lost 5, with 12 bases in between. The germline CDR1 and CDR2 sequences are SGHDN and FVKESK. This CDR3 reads CASSPPGNNNEQFF. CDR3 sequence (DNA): TGTGCCAGCAGCCCCCCGGGGAATAACAATGAGCAGTTCTTC.

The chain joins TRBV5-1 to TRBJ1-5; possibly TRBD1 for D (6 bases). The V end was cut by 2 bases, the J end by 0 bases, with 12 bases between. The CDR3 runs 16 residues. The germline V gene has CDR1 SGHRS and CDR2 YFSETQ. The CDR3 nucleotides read TGCGCCAGCAGCTTACAGGGAGGGGATAGCAATCAGCCCCAGCATTTT. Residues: CASSLQGGDSNQPQHF.

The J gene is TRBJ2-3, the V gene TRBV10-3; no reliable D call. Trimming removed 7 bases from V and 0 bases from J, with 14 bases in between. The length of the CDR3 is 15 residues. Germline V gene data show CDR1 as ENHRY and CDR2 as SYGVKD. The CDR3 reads CAITENKASTDTQYF. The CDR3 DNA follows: TGTGCCATCACCGAAAACAAAGCTAGCACAGATACGCAGTATTTT.

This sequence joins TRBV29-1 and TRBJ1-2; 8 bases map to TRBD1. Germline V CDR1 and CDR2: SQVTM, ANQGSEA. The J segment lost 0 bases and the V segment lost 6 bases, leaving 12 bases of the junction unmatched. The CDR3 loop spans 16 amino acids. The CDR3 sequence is CSVVGFGTGPNYGYTF. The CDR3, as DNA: TGCAGCGTCGTAGGATTCGGGACAGGTCCTAACTATGGCTACACCTTC.

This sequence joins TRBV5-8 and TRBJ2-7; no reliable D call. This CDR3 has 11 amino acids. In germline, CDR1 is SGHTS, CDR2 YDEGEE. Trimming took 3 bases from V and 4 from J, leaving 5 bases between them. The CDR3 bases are TGTGCCAGCAGCTCTTTATACGAGCAGTACTTC. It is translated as CASSSLYEQYF.

CDR3 DNA sequence: TGTGCCAGCAGTGTTTACAGCGGGGATACGCAGTATTTT. Encoded protein: CASSVYSGDTQYF. The V and J genes are TRBV2 and TRBJ2-3, with D maybe TRBD2 (6 bases). V lost 4 bases, J lost 6 bases, and 11 bases lay in between. The CDR3 sequence is 13 residues long. Germline V gene lookup returns CDR1 SNHLY and CDR2 FYNNEI.

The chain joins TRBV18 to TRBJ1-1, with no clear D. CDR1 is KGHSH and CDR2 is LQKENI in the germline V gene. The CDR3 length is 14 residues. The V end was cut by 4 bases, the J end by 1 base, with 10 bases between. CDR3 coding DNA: TGTGCCAGCTCACAGGAGACAAAGAACACTGAAGCTTTCTTT. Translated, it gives CASSQETKNTEAFF.

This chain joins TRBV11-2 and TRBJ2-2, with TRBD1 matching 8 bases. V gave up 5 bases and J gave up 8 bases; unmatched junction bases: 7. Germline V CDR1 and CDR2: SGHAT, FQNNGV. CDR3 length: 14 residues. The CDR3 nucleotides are TGTGCCAGCAGCCTCGGGACAGGTGGTGGGGAGCTGTTTTTT. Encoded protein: CASSLGTGGGELFF. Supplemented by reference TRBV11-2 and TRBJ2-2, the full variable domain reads EAGVAQSPRYKIIEKRQSVAFWCNPISGHATLYWYQQILGQGPKLLIQFQNNGVVDDSQLPKDRFSAERLKGVDSTLKIQPAKLEDSAVYLCASSLGTGGGELFFGEGSRLTVL.